This passage covers 15 T cell receptor beta chains from one sample sequenced in a study of PD-1 blockade in classical Hodgkin lymphoma. All trial patients relapsed after autologous stem cell transplantation. Generated by immunoSEQ multiplex PCR, the TCRdb table keeps only in-frame clones and is missing some. The sample holds about 50,000 clones, roughly 66% seen once. The sequencing here drew on peripheral blood mononuclear cells (PBMCs), taken before the second cycle of nivolumab. The receptors were sampled from a human donor with classical Hodgkin lymphoma.

The gene calls are TRBV7-9 and TRBJ1-1; D unresolved. V was shortened by 1 base and J by 4 bases, with 13 bases between the two germline ends. The CDR3 consists of 15 residues. CDR1 is SEHNR, CDR2 FQNEAQ, per germline (reference sequence). CDR3 DNA sequence: TGTGCCAGCAGCTTAGGATCGGGAGGTCGCACTGAAGCTTTCTTT. Its protein product is CASSLGSGGRTEAFF.

Comments on this clone: Other DNA sequences within the sample encode an identical CDR3. The rearrangement links TRBV5-1 to TRBJ2-7, with D possibly TRBD1 on 8 matching bases. The CDR3 is made up of 14 amino acids. Trimming left V 2 bases short and J 4 bases short, with 13 bases between. Germline V lookup: CDR1 SGHRS, CDR2 YFSETQ. For the CDR3, the DNA is TGCGCCAGCAGCTTACAACAGGGGGGGTACGAGCAGTACTTC. It codes for CASSLQQGGYEQYF.

The chain links TRBV7-9 to TRBJ1-2; the match to TRBD1 covers 11 bases. V lost 4 bases, J lost 5 bases, and 12 bases stayed unmatched. The CDR3 is 17 residues long. Germline CDR1 SEHNR, CDR2 FQNEAQ (reference sequence). This chain's CDR3 is CASSYGQGAEGVYGYTF. The CDR3 DNA sequence: TGTGCCAGCAGCTATGGACAGGGGGCGGAGGGGGTGTATGGCTACACCTTC. The full variable domain, its missing parts supplied by reference TRBV7-9 and TRBJ1-2, is DTGVSQNPRHKITKRGQNVTFRCDPISEHNRLYWYRQTLGQGPEFLTYFQNEAQLEKSRLLSDRFSAERPKGSFSTLEIQRTEQGDSAMYLCASSYGQGAEGVYGYTFGSGTRLTVV.

This chain uses TRBV7-2 with TRBJ2-7, with 10 bases identical to TRBD1. The germline gives CDR1 SGHTA, CDR2 FQGNSA. The CDR3 is 14 residues long. With 5 bases clipped from V and 4 bases from J, the junction kept 5 bases outside the gene matches. CDR3 nucleotides: TGTGCCAGCAGCCCCTGGACAGGGGGATACGAGCAGTACTTC. Its protein is CASSPWTGGYEQYF.

J is TRBJ1-4 and V is TRBV28, with D maybe TRBD1 (5 bases). CDR3 length: 14 amino acids. From germline, CDR1 is MDHEN and CDR2 SYDVKM. Trimming pared 6 bases from V and 5 bases from J, leaving 13 bases between. CDR3 amino acids: CASRGERSNEKLFF. CDR3 bases: TGTGCCAGCAGGGGGGAGAGGTCGAATGAAAAACTGTTTTTT. Full variable domain (remainder filled in from reference TRBV28 and TRBJ1-4): DVKVTQSSRYLVKRTGEKVFLECVQDMDHENMFWYRQDPGLGLRLIYFSYDVKMKEKGDIPEGYSVSREKKERFSLILESASTNQTSMYLCASRGERSNEKLFFGSGTQLSVL.

The chain uses TRBV7-2 and TRBJ1-5, with D uncertain. Deletions cut 1 base from V and 1 base from J, with 11 bases between. CDR1 and CDR2 (germline): SGHTA, FQGNSA. This CDR3 has 16 residues. CDR3 nucleotides: TGTGCCAGCAGCTTAGAAGGCTCCCAGAGCAATCAGCCCCAGCATTTT. It yields the protein CASSLEGSQSNQPQHF.

This chain links TRBV11-2 with TRBJ1-1; D is unresolved. Trimming stripped 1 base from V and 4 bases from J, with 10 bases between. This CDR3 contains 14 residues. The germline V gene has CDR1 SGHAT and CDR2 FQNNGV. The DNA of the CDR3 is TGTGCCAGCAGCTTAGTGCGGTTCCGCACTGAAGCTTTCTTT. Amino acids: CASSLVRFRTEAFF.

The chain couples TRBV7-9 to TRBJ1-2, with TRBD1 as a possible D gene (6 bases). Looked up from germline, CDR1 is SEHNR and CDR2 is FQNEAQ (reference sequence). The CDR3 length is 14 residues. The V and J ends lost 5 bases and 0 bases respectively, with 10 bases between them. The CDR3 DNA reads as TGTGCCAGCAGCGCGCGGACAGCTAACTATGGCTACACCTTC. Translated: CASSARTANYGYTF.

The chain recombines TRBV27 with TRBJ2-1, with no clear D. The CDR3 loop spans 11 amino acids. Trimming left V 0 bases short and J 8 bases short, with 2 bases between. Germline values: CDR1 MNHEY, CDR2 SMNVEV (reference sequence). CDR3 in DNA: TGTGCCAGCAGTTTATCCCATGAGCAGTTCTTC. Its protein is CASSLSHEQFF.

The gene calls are TRBV7-3 and TRBJ2-7; D is ambiguous. Per the germline V gene, CDR1 is SGHTA and CDR2 is FQGTGA. The CDR3 contains 15 residues. V was cut by 2 bases and J by 2 bases, with 13 bases left in between. The CDR3 DNA is TGTGCCAGCAGCTTAGAGGACGGACCTCCCTACGAGCAGTACTTC. It codes for CASSLEDGPPYEQYF.

The rearrangement links TRBV4-1 to TRBJ1-2, with D maybe TRBD1 (5 bases). Deletions cut 4 bases from V and 6 bases from J, with 12 bases between. CDR1 is MGHRA, CDR2 YSYEKL, per germline. The CDR3 sequence is 13 residues long. For the CDR3, the DNA is TGCGCCAGCAGCCTCAGGGAATCGGATGGCTACACCTTC. This gives the protein CASSLRESDGYTF.

This clone was observed a handful of times. The rearrangement uses TRBV27 and TRBJ1-3, with 12 bases aligning to TRBD1. Germline lookup yields CDR1 MNHEY and CDR2 SMNVEV (reference sequence). J lost 0 bases, V lost 4 bases, and 16 bases had no gene match. This CDR3 has 21 amino acids. The CDR3 nucleotides are TGTGCCAGCAGTTCTCTGGGGGGGACAGGGGGCCATGGAACCTCTGGAAACACCATATATTTT. The encoded protein is CASSSLGGTGGHGTSGNTIYF.

The table lists this clone with many counts. The chain combines TRBV4-2 with TRBJ2-3, with TRBD2 identical over 7 bases. The CDR3 runs 15 residues. The J segment lost 4 bases and the V segment lost 1 base, leaving 5 bases of the junction unmatched. The germline gives CDR1 LGHNA, CDR2 YNFKEQ. CDR3 sequence: CASSQASGNADTQYF. DNA for the CDR3: TGTGCCAGCAGCCAAGCGAGCGGGAATGCAGATACGCAGTATTTT.

Within the sample, this clone is medium-sized. This sequence joins TRBV7-8 and TRBJ2-7, with 8 bases matching TRBD1. Germline V lookup: CDR1 SGHVS, CDR2 FQNEAQ. J was trimmed by 1 base and V by 4 bases; bases with no gene match: 9. The CDR3 runs to 16 residues. The CDR3 DNA reads TGTGCCAGCAGCTCGATGTCCGGGACAGGTTCCTACGAGCAGTACTTC. Its protein is CASSSMSGTGSYEQYF.

Only one count was recorded for this clone. This sequence joins TRBV15 and TRBJ1-4; 7 nucleotides match TRBD1. V lost 3 bases to trimming and J lost 2 bases; unmatched junction nucleotides: 3. In germline, CDR1 is LNHNV, CDR2 YYDKDF (reference sequence). There are 15 residues in the CDR3. The CDR3 coding sequence is TGTGCCACCAGCAGGAAGGGGGCGACTAATGAAAAACTGTTTTTT. Translated, it gives CATSRKGATNEKLFF. Complete variable domain (other parts from reference TRBV15 and TRBJ1-4): DAMVIQNPRYQVTQFGKPVTLSCSQTLNHNVMYWYQQKSSQAPKLLFHYYDKDFNNEADTPDNFQSRRPNTSFCFLDIRSPGLGDTAMYLCATSRKGATNEKLFFGSGTQLSVL.